This TCR beta chain was obtained from a study of blood T cell repertoires in COVID-19. Study-wide background: Spain, Italy and the United States supplied samples that represented acute and convalescent COVID-19. Sample material is recorded as cDNA or gDNA derived from T cells, B-cell-depleted T cells, or PBMCs.

Authors' processing steps: The authors estimated nucleated cell counts from reference gene primer amplification. Data came from immunoSEQ multiplex PCR; TCRdb stores just in-frame clones and leaves some out. From that table come the V and J calls and clone size; the DNA was used to work out D and trimming. The sample lists 150,000 to 200,000 clones, around four fifths occurring once. This clone was counted a single time. Germline V gives CDR1 SGHAT, CDR2 FQNNGV. The CDR3 consists of 14 residues. Trimming stripped 2 bases from V and 4 bases from J, with 9 bases between. The chain recombines TRBV11-2 with TRBJ2-1; D is possibly TRBD1 (5 bases). Source material: peripheral blood. The TCR originated in a human donor in a cohort sampled during active COVID-19. CDR3 nucleotides: TGTGCCAGCAGCTTACCGACAGAATACAATGAGCAGTTCTTC. Translated: CASSLPTEYNEQFF.